One sample yielded the 11 T cell receptor beta chains listed below, sequenced in a study of tumor-infiltrating lymphocytes in primary liver carcinoma. Making TCR beta cDNA involved around 500 ng total RNA and a constant-region primer. Nested multiplex PCR, run for three rounds with slightly modified ARM-PCR, yielded TCR beta libraries. Each of the first two PCR rounds ran approximately 10 cycles with TRBV1-TRBV30 forward and C-beta reverse primers. TCRdb processed the multiplex PCR reads anew with MiXCR; each CDR3 protein has one entry. This table has almost 45,000 distinct CDR3 sequences, roughly 74% appearing once. Unsorted bulk tissue, about 19-31 mg of it, served as the source for co-extraction of RNA and DNA. Material for sequencing was tumor-adjacent normal liver tissue. These TCRs come from a woman aged 30 to 39 with primary liver carcinoma and hepatitis B virus infection.

Turning to this clonotype: Relative to the germline gene, one junction end is altered; a read error may explain this. This chain joins TRBV29-1 and TRBJ2-1, with TRBD2 matching 11 bases. The CDR3 is made up of 14 amino acids. Germline CDR1 SQVTM, CDR2 ANQGSEA. The DNA for the CDR3 is TGCAGCGGTCATGGACTAGCGGGCGACAATGAACAGTTCTTC. Its protein is CSGHGLAGDNEQFF.

The table lists this clonotype with a count of one. This chain connects TRBV7-9 to TRBJ2-7; 9 nucleotides align to TRBD1. This CDR3 has 16 amino acids. CDR1 and CDR2 (germline): SEHNR, FQNEAQ (reference sequence). CDR3: CISSPKQGAGQNEQYF. CDR3 in DNA: TGTATCAGCAGCCCCAAACAGGGGGCCGGTCAGAACGAGCAGTACTTC.

The CDR3 here is CSVRAGAGAPYEQYF. The DNA for the CDR3 is TGCAGTGTCCGCGCTGGGGCGGGAGCCCCCTACGAGCAGTACTTC. V usage is TRBV20-1 and J usage is TRBJ2-7, with 7 bases identical to TRBD2. The V and J ends lost 7 bases and 2 bases, in that order; junction bases with no gene match: 14. CDR3 length: 15 amino acids. Germline V gene data show CDR1 as DFQATT and CDR2 as SNEGSKA (reference sequence).

In regard to this clonotype: One end of the junction does not line up with germline, which may come from a read error. The chain has TRBV7-9 and TRBJ2-7; D gene uncertain. Germline V gene sequence: CDR1 SEHNR, CDR2 FQNEAQ (reference sequence). There are 11 residues in the CDR3. The CDR3 sequence is CASTSSYDQYF. CDR3 bases: TGTGCCAGCACTTCTTCGTACGATCAGTACTTC.

In this sample, this clonotype turned up once. One end of the junction varies from germline; a read error may be responsible. The chain recombines TRBV6-1 with TRBJ1-6; D is perhaps TRBD1 (6 bases). Germline assignment: CDR1 MNHNS and CDR2 SASEGT. The CDR3 spans 16 residues. For the CDR3, the DNA is TGTGCCAGCATTGAAGCGGGGGGGCCGAGGAATTCACCCCTCCACTTT. The encoded protein is CASIEAGGPRNSPLHF.

In this sample, this clonotype turned up a few times. A read error may account for a junction end that differs from germline. This chain joins TRBV5-1 and TRBJ2-3; TRBD1 agrees at 9 bases. CDR1 and CDR2 from the germline V gene are SGHRS and YFSETQ. This CDR3 comprises 16 residues. The CDR3 sequence is CASSPGTGTNSDTQYF. The CDR3, as DNA: TGCGCCAGCAGCCCAGGGACAGGGACCAATTCAGATACGCAGTACTTT.

The chain recombines TRBV7-2 with TRBJ2-3; D call uncertain. Germline values: CDR1 SGHTA, CDR2 FQGNSA. Trimming cost V 5 bases and J 3 bases, with 9 bases left between them. This CDR3 has 13 residues. The CDR3 nucleotides read TGTGCCAGCAGCATTACAATGACAGATACGCAGTATTTT. This sequence encodes CASSITMTDTQYF.

Points on this clonotype: Since the CDR3 does not end with the conserved phenylalanine or tryptophan, this likely comes from a read error. V usage is TRBV20-1 and J usage is TRBJ2-2, with D perhaps matching TRBD1 (5 bases). Between the trimmed V and J ends, which lost 4 bases and 0 bases, there was a span of 6 bases. This CDR3 has 13 residues. Looked up from germline, CDR1 is DFQATT and CDR2 is SNEGSKA (reference sequence). CDR3 DNA: TGCAGTGCTAAGGGGTCGAACACCGGGGAGCTGTTTCTT. It specifies CSAKGSNTGELFL.

This clonotype was seen ten or more times. CDR3 DNA sequence: TGTGCCAGCAGTTACCCGGACACGACGAGAGGAAACACCATATATTTT. This encodes CASSYPDTTRGNTIYF. This rearrangement joins TRBV6-2 or TRBV6-3 to TRBJ1-3; D may be TRBD1 (5 bases). The CDR3 covers 16 residues. Per the germline V gene, CDR1 is MNHEY and CDR2 is SVGEGT. Trimming took 2 bases from V and 4 from J, leaving 15 bases between them.

This clonotype was found many times. The CDR3 spells CASSSFGLAAGELFF. The CDR3 DNA sequence: TGTGCCAGCAGCTCCTTCGGACTAGCGGCCGGGGAGCTGTTTTTT. The chain is built from TRBV7-8 and TRBJ2-2; 10 bases are shared with TRBD2. The CDR3 sequence is 15 residues long. The V segment lost 4 bases and the J segment 6 bases; nucleotides outside the gene matches: 5. Germline V CDR1 and CDR2: SGHVS, FQNEAQ.

Turning to this clonotype: Relative to the germline gene, one junction end is altered; a read error may explain this. The chain couples TRBV6-5 to TRBJ2-5; D is undetermined. The CDR3 is made up of 15 amino acids. Germline V lookup: CDR1 MNHEY, CDR2 SVGAGI. The CDR3 protein is CASSYYRTVKETQCF. CDR3 in DNA: TGTGCAAGCAGTTACTACAGAACAGTAAAAGAGACTCAGTGCTTC.